Below, 19 T cell receptor beta chains from the same sample are listed, as sequenced in a study of blood T cell repertoires in COVID-19. Some clones are missing from TCRdb's copy, which holds only in-frame ones; the method was immunoSEQ multiplex PCR. The sample contains under 75,000 clones, roughly three quarters of which appear only once. The sequencing input was peripheral blood. These receptors all come from a woman aged 60-75 years with acute or convalescent COVID-19.

This clone was found a few times. This chain uses TRBV18 with TRBJ1-5; no firm D call. In germline, CDR1 is KGHSH, CDR2 LQKENI. V lost 1 base, J lost 6 bases, and 10 bases lay in between. The CDR3 contains 14 residues. CDR3 in DNA: TGTGCCAGCTCACCACTGTCCGGGTCTCAGCCCCAGCATTTT. It translates to CASSPLSGSQPQHF.

The V gene is TRBV5-1, the J gene TRBJ1-2, with a possible D match to TRBD1 (5 bases). The CDR3 consists of 13 residues. Germline loops: CDR1 SGHRS, CDR2 YFSETQ. V was pared by 3 bases and J by 8 bases, with 14 bases between. CDR3 nucleotide sequence: TGCGCCAGCAGCTCGAAAGCAGGGATAGGCTACACCTTC. Its protein is CASSSKAGIGYTF.

The chain is built from TRBV5-1 and TRBJ2-7; D call uncertain. CDR3 length equals 15 residues. Germline V gives CDR1 SGHRS, CDR2 YFSETQ. V was shortened by 2 bases and J by 0 bases, with 12 bases between the two germline ends. CDR3 amino acids: CASSLGIPSSYEQYF. The CDR3 DNA sequence: TGCGCCAGCAGCTTAGGAATCCCTAGCTCCTACGAGCAGTACTTC.

CDR3 in DNA: TGTGCCAGCAGCTTTCGTACTAGCGGGGGGGTTAGCACAGATACGCAGTATTTT. Translated, it gives CASSFRTSGGVSTDTQYF. V usage is TRBV5-4 and J usage is TRBJ2-3; the match to TRBD2 covers 13 bases. The CDR3 loop spans 18 amino acids. Losses at the gene ends were 2 bases for V and 0 bases for J; bases not matched to a gene: 6. In germline, CDR1 is SGHNT, CDR2 YYREEE (reference sequence).

The rearrangement joins TRBV28 to TRBJ2-2, with D tentatively TRBD1 (5 bases). Germline assignment: CDR1 MDHEN and CDR2 SYDVKM. The V end lost 8 bases, the J end lost 3 bases, and 13 bases lay between the germline ends. The CDR3 extends over 14 amino acids. CDR3 sequence: CASRYQGYTGELFF. The CDR3 DNA reads TGTGCCAGCCGTTATCAGGGATACACCGGGGAGCTGTTTTTT. Filled out from reference TRBV28 and TRBJ2-2, the complete variable domain reads DVKVTQSSRYLVKRTGEKVFLECVQDMDHENMFWYRQDPGLGLRLIYFSYDVKMKEKGDIPEGYSVSREKKERFSLILESASTNQTSMYLCASRYQGYTGELFFGEGSRLTVL.

The J gene is TRBJ2-5, the V gene TRBV7-3; 7 bases line up with TRBD1. Germline CDR1 and CDR2: SGHTA and FQGTGA. The CDR3 is made up of 13 amino acids. V trimming: 3 bases; J trimming: 5 bases; junction bases outside the gene matches: 3. In DNA, the CDR3 is TGTGCCAGCAGCTTTAGGGGGCGTGAGACCCAGTACTTC. This codes for CASSFRGRETQYF.

The gene calls are TRBV27 and TRBJ1-1; D gene uncertain. V was pared by 2 bases and J by 3 bases, with 7 bases between. The CDR3 length is 13 residues. Germline V gene data show CDR1 as MNHEY and CDR2 as SMNVEV (reference sequence). CDR3 sequence reads: CASSLLRDTEAFF. In DNA form, the CDR3 reads TGTGCCAGCAGTTTACTTCGGGACACTGAAGCTTTCTTT.

The chain combines TRBV10-3 with TRBJ2-2, with a possible D match to TRBD2 (5 bases). The V end was cut by 7 bases, the J end by 4 bases, with 22 bases between. The CDR3 is 17 residues long. CDR1 is ENHRY and CDR2 is SYGVKD in the germline V gene. This CDR3 reads CAITGLNPPQSTGELFF. Written as DNA, the CDR3 is TGTGCCATCACCGGACTGAATCCACCCCAGAGCACCGGGGAGCTGTTTTTT.

V usage is TRBV5-1 and J usage is TRBJ2-1, with D maybe TRBD1 (6 bases). The CDR3 is 14 residues long. Germline V gene lookup returns CDR1 SGHRS and CDR2 YFSETQ. V gave up 5 bases and J gave up 4 bases, with 13 bases separating them. The DNA of the CDR3 is TGCGCCAGCAGGGAACGGACAGAATACAATGAGCAGTTCTTC. Amino acid sequence: CASRERTEYNEQFF.

This clone was seen a single time. The chain links TRBV4-2 to TRBJ1-1; D may be TRBD1 (6 bases). The CDR3 length is 18 residues. V was cut by 1 base and J by 1 base, with 19 bases left in between. CDR1 is LGHNA and CDR2 is YNFKEQ in the germline V gene. DNA of the CDR3: TGTGCCAGCAGCCAAGGGCTCTGGGACATTGTGAAGAACACTGAAGCTTTCTTT. Translated: CASSQGLWDIVKNTEAFF.

V gene TRBV27 combines with J gene TRBJ1-2; the match to TRBD1 covers 8 bases. The V and J ends lost 2 bases and 2 bases, in that order; junction bases with no gene match: 4. CDR1 MNHEY and CDR2 SMNVEV come from the germline V gene (reference sequence). The CDR3 sequence is 15 residues long. This CDR3 is CASSLGWTGNYGYTF. CDR3 coding DNA: TGTGCCAGCAGTTTAGGCTGGACAGGGAACTATGGCTACACCTTC.

The chain is built from TRBV28 and TRBJ1-1; D is possibly TRBD1 (5 bases). The CDR3 sequence is 15 residues long. Trimming pared 7 bases from V and 3 bases from J, leaving 18 bases between. CDR1 MDHEN and CDR2 SYDVKM come from the germline V gene. CDR3 sequence reads: CASTPPAKGDTEAFF. The CDR3 bases are TGTGCCAGCACCCCGCCCGCCAAAGGGGACACTGAAGCTTTCTTT.

This clone is categorized as medium-sized. The rearrangement uses TRBV2 and TRBJ2-7, with 8 bases lining up with TRBD1. This CDR3 is 19 amino acids long. In germline, CDR1 is SNHLY, CDR2 FYNNEI. J gave up 3 bases and V 2 bases, and 18 bases lay outside the gene matches. CDR3 sequence reads: CASSENPDRAGWFGYEQYF. In DNA form, the CDR3 reads TGTGCCAGCAGTGAAAACCCGGACAGGGCTGGCTGGTTCGGCTACGAGCAGTACTTC.

The chain couples TRBV3-1 (or the pseudogene TRBV3-2) to TRBJ2-6; maybe TRBD2 (5 bases). Trimming took 3 bases from V and 4 from J, leaving 10 bases between them. The CDR3 is 15 residues long. Germline V gives CDR1 LGHDT, CDR2 YNNKEL (reference sequence). In DNA form, the CDR3 reads TGTGCCAGCAGCCAGGGGTCGGGAGGGGCCAACGTCCTGACTTTC. It translates to CASSQGSGGANVLTF.

The CDR3 region is CASSPSQDYGYTF. Written as DNA, the CDR3 is TGTGCCAGCTCACCGTCGCAGGACTATGGCTACACCTTC. This rearrangement joins TRBV18 to TRBJ1-2; D unclear. CDR1 and CDR2 (germline): KGHSH, LQKENI. The CDR3 is 13 residues long. Deletions cut 3 bases from V and 3 bases from J, with 8 bases between. The full variable domain, with the rest looked up from reference TRBV18 and TRBJ1-2, is NAGVMQNPRHLVRRRGQEARLRCSPMKGHSHVYWYRQLPEEGLKFMVYLQKENIIDESGMPKERFSAEFPKEGPSILRIQQVVRGDSAAYFCASSPSQDYGYTFGSGTRLTVV.

The V call is TRBV27, the J call TRBJ2-7; TRBD2 might be the D (6 bases). Trimming took off 5 bases at V and 4 bases at J, with 15 bases between the two ends. The CDR3 has 14 amino acids. Germline loops: CDR1 MNHEY, CDR2 SMNVEV (reference sequence). This CDR3 is CASSTRDPPYEQYF. CDR3 sequence (DNA): TGTGCCAGCAGTACGCGGGACCCCCCATACGAGCAGTACTTC.

This clone was picked up a small number of times. This chain joins TRBV7-3 and TRBJ2-2; 9 nucleotides align to TRBD2. CDR3 size: 15 residues. V lost 3 bases to trimming and J lost 5 bases; unmatched junction nucleotides: 4. Germline CDR1 and CDR2: SGHTA and FQGTGA. The CDR3: CASSFASGGTGELFF. In nucleotides, the CDR3 is TGTGCCAGCAGCTTCGCCAGCGGGGGGACCGGGGAGCTGTTTTTT.

This chain links TRBV6-2 or TRBV6-3 with TRBJ1-5; possibly TRBD1 for D (5 bases). The CDR3 runs to 14 residues. The V gene's germline CDR1 is MNHEY and CDR2 SVGEGT. The germline V and J ends were trimmed by 6 bases and 3 bases, with 12 bases remaining between them. CDR3 residues: CASSLLTANQPQHF. The DNA of the CDR3 is TGTGCCAGCAGCCTCCTGACAGCCAATCAGCCCCAGCATTTT.

The chain uses TRBV6-5 and TRBJ2-1, with D perhaps matching TRBD2 (6 bases). V lost 3 bases and J lost 8, with 17 bases in between. The CDR3 loop spans 15 amino acids. Germline loops: CDR1 MNHEY, CDR2 SVGAGI. CDR3 in DNA: TGTGCCAGCAGTTATGAGAAGGGGAGGATACATGAGCAGTTCTTC. Its translation is CASSYEKGRIHEQFF.